The rows below give T cell receptor beta chains drawn from one sample of a study of post-analysis software for immune sequencing data. MiXCR, run by TCRdb on the PCR reads, gives a single entry per CDR3 protein. The sample holds around 400,000 distinct CDR3 sequences, less than 40% seen once. Input material: blood. These receptors all stem from a girl aged 2-10 years with multiple sclerosis. Each CDR3 is given with its conserved first and last residue. The order of the fields is D gene, V gene, clone size, J gene, CDR3 protein, CDR3 DNA. D genes are given only for firm matches. Not all rows give a size; the values are once, few, many and, for expanded clones, a class.

D gene: .; V gene: TRBV11-1; clone size: many; J gene: TRBJ2-6; CDR3 protein: CASKIQASGANVLTF; CDR3 DNA: TGTGCCAGCAAGATACAGGCGTCCGGGGCCAACGTCCTGACTTTC
D gene: TRBD2; V gene: TRBV29-1; clone size: .; J gene: TRBJ2-3; CDR3 protein: CSVEGTRFDTQYF; CDR3 DNA: TGCAGCGTTGAGGGGACTAGATTCGATACGCAGTATTTT
D gene: .; V gene: TRBV20-1; clone size: few; J gene: TRBJ2-7; CDR3 protein: CSVGAGIYEQYF; CDR3 DNA: TGCAGTGTTGGGGCAGGAATCTACGAGCAGTACTTC
D gene: .; V gene: TRBV5-1; clone size: .; J gene: TRBJ2-6; CDR3 protein: CASSPGTASPGANVLTF; CDR3 DNA: TGCGCCAGCAGCCCAGGGACCGCGTCGCCGGGGGCCAACGTCCTGACTTTC
D gene: .; V gene: TRBV4-3; clone size: .; J gene: TRBJ2-7; CDR3 protein: CASSQGKGRYSYEQYF; CDR3 DNA: TGCGCCAGCAGCCAGGGCAAGGGGCGCTACTCCTACGAGCAGTACTTC
D gene: .; V gene: TRBV28; clone size: few; J gene: TRBJ2-7; CDR3 protein: CASSLVGAEQYF; CDR3 DNA: TGTGCCAGCAGTTTAGTGGGAGCCGAGCAGTACTTC
D gene: .; V gene: TRBV12-3/TRBV12-4; clone size: .; J gene: TRBJ2-7; CDR3 protein: CASTYRAYEQYF; CDR3 DNA: TGTGCCAGCACCTACAGGGCCTACGAGCAGTACTTC
D gene: .; V gene: TRBV28; clone size: .; J gene: TRBJ2-4; CDR3 protein: CASSLSAENIQYF; CDR3 DNA: TGTGCCAGCAGTTTATCGGCGGAAAACATTCAGTACTTC
D gene: .; V gene: TRBV5-1; clone size: .; J gene: TRBJ2-3; CDR3 protein: CASSLGLHTDTQYF; CDR3 DNA: TGCGCCAGCAGCTTGGGGCTGCACACAGATACGCAGTATTTT
D gene: TRBD1; V gene: TRBV7-9; clone size: .; J gene: TRBJ2-7; CDR3 protein: CASSFGQGWEQYF; CDR3 DNA: TGTGCCAGCAGCTTCGGACAGGGGTGGGAGCAGTACTTC
D gene: TRBD2; V gene: TRBV12-3/TRBV12-4; clone size: .; J gene: TRBJ2-1; CDR3 protein: CASRGTSDYNEQFF; CDR3 DNA: TGTGCCAGCAGAGGCACTAGCGATTACAATGAGCAGTTCTTC
D gene: .; V gene: TRBV6-5; clone size: few; J gene: TRBJ2-3; CDR3 protein: CASSNHRQVATDTQYF; CDR3 DNA: TGTGCCAGCAGTAATCACCGACAGGTTGCCACAGATACGCAGTATTTT
D gene: .; V gene: TRBV20-1; clone size: .; J gene: TRBJ2-7; CDR3 protein: CSARDVRVAYEQYF; CDR3 DNA: TGCAGTGCTAGAGATGTAAGGGTCGCCTACGAGCAGTACTTC
D gene: TRBD2; V gene: TRBV15; clone size: few; J gene: TRBJ2-7; CDR3 protein: CATSRERGETYEQYF; CDR3 DNA: TGTGCCACCAGCAGAGAACGGGGGGAGACCTACGAGCAGTACTTC
D gene: .; V gene: TRBV6-5; clone size: .; J gene: TRBJ1-4; CDR3 protein: CASTKGGINEKLFF; CDR3 DNA: TGTGCCAGCACGAAAGGAGGGATCAATGAAAAACTGTTTTTT
D gene: .; V gene: TRBV20-1; clone size: once; J gene: TRBJ1-1; CDR3 protein: CSARQPLRTEAFF; CDR3 DNA: TGCAGTGCTAGACAACCCCTTAGGACTGAAGCTTTCTTT
D gene: .; V gene: TRBV27; clone size: .; J gene: TRBJ2-7; CDR3 protein: CASSPIRGEQYF; CDR3 DNA: TGTGCCAGCAGTCCGATAAGAGGGGAGCAGTACTTC
D gene: TRBD2; V gene: TRBV25-1; clone size: .; J gene: TRBJ2-3; CDR3 protein: CASSDRAGARTDTQYF; CDR3 DNA: TGTGCCAGCAGCGACCGGGCGGGAGCGCGCACAGATACGCAGTATTTT
D gene: TRBD1; V gene: TRBV6-2/TRBV6-3; clone size: .; J gene: TRBJ2-7; CDR3 protein: CASRTGTGGFDEQYF; CDR3 DNA: TGTGCCAGTCGAACCGGGACAGGGGGTTTCGACGAGCAGTACTTC
D gene: .; V gene: TRBV7-9; clone size: few; J gene: TRBJ2-1; CDR3 protein: CASSSSDLGPREQFF; CDR3 DNA: TGTGCCAGCAGCTCCTCCGATTTGGGCCCGAGGGAGCAGTTCTTC
D gene: .; V gene: TRBV6-5; clone size: .; J gene: TRBJ1-1; CDR3 protein: CASSYSGRTEAFF; CDR3 DNA: TGTGCCAGCAGTTACTCAGGGCGAACTGAAGCTTTCTTT
D gene: TRBD1; V gene: TRBV5-5; clone size: .; J gene: TRBJ2-7; CDR3 protein: CASSLILAGGLPSSYEQYF; CDR3 DNA: TGTGCCAGCAGCTTGATTTTGGCAGGGGGCCTCCCGAGCTCCTACGAGCAGTACTTC
D gene: .; V gene: TRBV6-5; clone size: .; J gene: TRBJ2-7; CDR3 protein: CASSQTYDRFSYEQYF; CDR3 DNA: TGTGCCAGCAGTCAGACGTATGACAGATTCTCCTACGAGCAGTACTTC
D gene: TRBD2; V gene: TRBV20-1; clone size: .; J gene: TRBJ2-1; CDR3 protein: CSARDMGGRSYNEQFF; CDR3 DNA: TGCAGTGCTAGAGATATGGGCGGGAGGTCCTACAATGAGCAGTTCTTC
D gene: TRBD2; V gene: TRBV20-1; clone size: .; J gene: TRBJ2-7; CDR3 protein: CSASRLAGVFSYEQYF; CDR3 DNA: TGCAGTGCTAGTCGACTAGCGGGAGTTTTCTCCTACGAGCAGTACTTC
D gene: .; V gene: TRBV12-3/TRBV12-4; clone size: .; J gene: TRBJ1-1; CDR3 protein: CATTRLSVTEAFF; CDR3 DNA: TGTGCCACTACACGGTTGTCGGTCACTGAAGCTTTCTTT
D gene: .; V gene: TRBV9; clone size: .; J gene: TRBJ1-6; CDR3 protein: CASSKTENPGSPLHF; CDR3 DNA: TGTGCCAGCAGCAAGACAGAGAATCCCGGTTCACCCCTCCACTTT
D gene: .; V gene: TRBV20-1; clone size: few; J gene: TRBJ2-7; CDR3 protein: CSASRHVVNEQYF; CDR3 DNA: TGCAGTGCTTCTCGACACGTGGTCAACGAGCAGTACTTC
D gene: .; V gene: TRBV7-2; clone size: .; J gene: TRBJ2-3; CDR3 protein: CASSFSWITDTQYF; CDR3 DNA: TGTGCCAGCAGCTTCAGTTGGATCACAGATACGCAGTATTTT
D gene: TRBD2; V gene: TRBV12-3/TRBV12-4; clone size: few; J gene: TRBJ2-3; CDR3 protein: CACLLAGVSDTQYF; CDR3 DNA: TGTGCCTGCCTGCTAGCGGGAGTGTCAGATACGCAGTATTTT
D gene: TRBD1; V gene: TRBV20-1; clone size: few; J gene: TRBJ2-7; CDR3 protein: CSAPHRGRNEQYF; CDR3 DNA: TGCAGTGCTCCCCACAGGGGCCGAAACGAGCAGTACTTC
D gene: TRBD2; V gene: TRBV28; clone size: .; J gene: TRBJ2-1; CDR3 protein: CASKAGGRGSYNEQFF; CDR3 DNA: TGTGCCAGCAAGGCGGGAGGGAGGGGGTCCTACAATGAGCAGTTCTTC
D gene: TRBD1; V gene: TRBV6-2/TRBV6-3; clone size: once; J gene: TRBJ2-7; CDR3 protein: CASSYVGQAISYEQYF; CDR3 DNA: TGTGCCAGCAGTTACGTTGGACAGGCTATTTCCTACGAGCAGTACTTC
D gene: .; V gene: TRBV6-4; clone size: few; J gene: TRBJ1-1; CDR3 protein: CASRRGRDTEAFF; CDR3 DNA: TGTGCCAGCAGAAGGGGAAGGGACACTGAAGCTTTCTTT
D gene: .; V gene: TRBV5-1; clone size: .; J gene: TRBJ1-1; CDR3 protein: CASSLAIMGNNEAFF; CDR3 DNA: TGCGCCAGCAGCTTGGCCATCATGGGTAACAATGAAGCTTTCTTT
D gene: TRBD1; V gene: TRBV7-9; clone size: .; J gene: TRBJ1-1; CDR3 protein: CASSGGQGAEAFF; CDR3 DNA: TGTGCCAGCAGCGGGGGACAGGGGGCTGAAGCTTTCTTT
D gene: .; V gene: TRBV7-2; clone size: .; J gene: TRBJ1-2; CDR3 protein: CASSLRSRRLGGYTF; CDR3 DNA: TGTGCCAGCAGCTTACGATCTCGCAGGCTAGGGGGCTACACCTTC
D gene: .; V gene: TRBV24-1; clone size: few; J gene: TRBJ2-7; CDR3 protein: CATSDFGGYEQYF; CDR3 DNA: TGTGCCACCAGTGATTTTGGGGGTTACGAGCAGTACTTC
D gene: .; V gene: TRBV7-2; clone size: few; J gene: TRBJ2-7; CDR3 protein: CASSLGVGGRTYEQYF; CDR3 DNA: TGTGCCAGCAGCTTAGGCGTGGGCGGGCGAACCTACGAGCAGTACTTC
D gene: TRBD1; V gene: TRBV20-1; clone size: .; J gene: TRBJ1-2; CDR3 protein: CSARTGATNYGYTF; CDR3 DNA: TGCAGTGCTAGGACAGGGGCGACTAACTATGGCTACACCTTC
D gene: TRBD2; V gene: TRBV28; clone size: .; J gene: TRBJ2-3; CDR3 protein: CAGSFRTSGRGTDTQYF; CDR3 DNA: TGTGCCGGCAGTTTCCGGACTAGCGGGAGAGGCACAGATACGCAGTATTTT
D gene: .; V gene: TRBV5-1; clone size: .; J gene: TRBJ2-5; CDR3 protein: CASSLDGLEYQETQYF; CDR3 DNA: TGCGCCAGCAGCTTGGATGGACTCGAGTACCAAGAGACCCAGTACTTC
D gene: TRBD1; V gene: TRBV5-1; clone size: .; J gene: TRBJ1-2; CDR3 protein: CASSSEQGRLGYTF; CDR3 DNA: TGCGCCAGCAGCTCGGAACAGGGGAGGTTAGGCTACACCTTC
D gene: TRBD1; V gene: TRBV20-1; clone size: .; J gene: TRBJ2-1; CDR3 protein: CSARPQGVYNEQFF; CDR3 DNA: TGCAGTGCAAGACCCCAGGGGGTTTACAATGAGCAGTTCTTC
D gene: .; V gene: TRBV3-1; clone size: few; J gene: TRBJ2-5; CDR3 protein: CASGPGDQETQYF; CDR3 DNA: TGTGCCAGCGGTCCGGGAGATCAAGAGACCCAGTACTTC
D gene: .; V gene: TRBV5-1; clone size: .; J gene: TRBJ2-2; CDR3 protein: CASSLIKAGELFF; CDR3 DNA: TGCGCCAGCAGCTTGATTAAGGCCGGGGAGCTGTTTTTT
D gene: TRBD2; V gene: TRBV7-2; clone size: few; J gene: TRBJ2-1; CDR3 protein: CASSTTSGKLKQFF; CDR3 DNA: TGTGCCAGCAGCACGACTAGCGGGAAGTTGAAGCAGTTCTTC
D gene: TRBD1; V gene: TRBV11-2; clone size: .; J gene: TRBJ2-5; CDR3 protein: CASSKTGEQYF; CDR3 DNA: TGTGCCAGCAGCAAAACAGGGGAGCAGTACTTC
D gene: TRBD2; V gene: TRBV10-3; clone size: .; J gene: TRBJ2-1; CDR3 protein: CAISALAGTYNEQFF; CDR3 DNA: TGTGCCATCAGTGCACTAGCGGGAACCTACAATGAGCAGTTCTTC
D gene: TRBD2; V gene: TRBV20-1; clone size: .; J gene: TRBJ2-3; CDR3 protein: CSASTPSGGLDTQYF; CDR3 DNA: TGCAGTGCCTCGACCCCTAGCGGGGGATTAGATACGCAGTATTTT